This T cell receptor beta chain is drawn from a study of blood T cells in healthy people across ages. This clonotype came up a few times. Its target is unknown. Study observations and caveats: No conclusive comparison of naive versus antigen-experienced cells was possible with unsorted PBMCs. Among long-lived donors, naive CD4+ cells were more numerous and diversity higher than in aged donors.

With a J-beta primer mix and a sample-barcoded 5' primer, a second PCR ran 7 to 11 cycles. TCRdb passed the 5' RACE reads through MiXCR, listing each CDR3 protein once. The table records about 970,000 distinct CDR3 sequences, approximately 50% of them present only once. The CDR3 is 18 amino acids. Germline values: CDR1 SGHAT, CDR2 FQNNGV. V trimming: 3 bases; J trimming: 0 bases; junction bases outside the gene matches: 9. This clonotype originated in a woman in her sixties in good health. Input material: blood. The rearrangement uses TRBV11-2 and TRBJ2-1, with TRBD1 matching 9 bases. Written as DNA, the CDR3 is TGTGCCAGCAGCTTGGGACAGGGAATGTGGAGCTCCTACAATGAGCAGTTCTTC. This encodes CASSLGQGMWSSYNEQFF.